What follows describes a single T cell receptor (beta chain). Produced via immunoSEQ multiplex PCR; TCRdb's table is partial and in-frame only. The repertoire includes just over 40,000 clones, approximately 81% of them detected once, and over 2.5% sits in the top ten. Trimming stripped 4 bases from V and 5 bases from J, with 10 bases between. Germline CDR1 is SGHDT and CDR2 is YYEEEE. CDR3 length equals 13 residues. This sample is drawn from a study of PD-L1 blockade in urothelial cancer. This sample's time point: peripheral blood 6 weeks after treatment start. This TCR was sampled from a man between 65 and 85 years old with urothelial cancer. The chain has TRBV5-6 and TRBJ1-5; a weak D match, TRBD1 (5 bases). Here the sequenced sample was PBMCs, taken around atezolizumab (anti-PD-L1) treatment. The CDR3 loop is CASSGGADQPQHF. The CDR3 DNA follows: TGTGCCAGCAGCGGCGGGGCCGATCAGCCCCAGCATTTT.